A single sample is the source of the 14 T cell receptor beta chains below, sequenced in a study of T cell responses to AZD1222 COVID-19 vaccine. TCRdb's copy holds only in-frame clones and misses some; the assay was immunoSEQ multiplex PCR. The table has under 150,000 clones, around 91% seen once; the top ten hold about a tenth. The material was peripheral blood, obtained 28 days after the second AZD1222 dose. The receptor source for this set is an adult who received the AZD1222 COVID-19 vaccine.

This clone is a singleton in its sample. This chain links TRBV28 with TRBJ1-2; 7 positions match TRBD1. Germline V gives CDR1 MDHEN, CDR2 SYDVKM. The CDR3 is 13 amino acids. The J segment lost 3 bases and the V segment lost 6 bases, leaving 4 bases of the junction unmatched. CDR3 sequence (DNA): TGTGCCAGCAGGGAGAGGGGGCACTATGGCTACACCTTC. This codes for CASRERGHYGYTF.

V and J are TRBV28 and TRBJ1-4; the D gene is possibly TRBD1 (6 bases). CDR1 MDHEN and CDR2 SYDVKM come from the germline V gene. The CDR3 is made up of 16 amino acids. The ends were cut back, 3 bases at V and 7 bases at J, with 18 bases in the middle. CDR3 residues: CASSLAQQGLGEKLFF. The CDR3 coding sequence is TGTGCCAGCAGTTTGGCTCAACAGGGTTTGGGTGAAAAACTGTTTTTT.

J is TRBJ1-2 and V is TRBV6-5, with D tentatively TRBD1 (5 bases). Germline CDR1 MNHEY, CDR2 SVGAGI. This CDR3 comprises 15 residues. The germline V and J ends were trimmed by 6 bases and 0 bases, with 14 bases remaining between them. The CDR3 nucleotides read TGTGCCAGCAGCTGGTCACGAGGGGCTAACTATGGCTACACCTTC. Its protein is CASSWSRGANYGYTF.

The chain combines TRBV4-3 with TRBJ1-1; D is perhaps TRBD1 (6 bases). Trimming left V 0 bases short and J 4 bases short, with 15 bases between. This CDR3 is 16 amino acids long. Germline V gene lookup returns CDR1 LGHNA and CDR2 YSLEER. The CDR3 is CASSQDFRGAATEAFF. The CDR3 coding sequence is TGCGCCAGCAGCCAAGATTTCAGGGGCGCGGCCACTGAAGCTTTCTTT.

This clone showed up just once. The chain carries TRBV7-2 and TRBJ2-7, with D possibly matching TRBD1 (6 bases). Trimming removed 4 bases from V and 3 bases from J, with 13 bases in between. CDR1 and CDR2 (germline): SGHTA, FQGNSA. The CDR3 consists of 14 residues. The CDR3 loop is CASSSRTDGYEQYF. The CDR3 DNA sequence: TGTGCCAGCAGCTCCAGGACAGACGGCTACGAGCAGTACTTC.

The V call is TRBV10-3, the J call TRBJ2-2, with D unresolved. The CDR3 runs 12 residues. Germline V CDR1 and CDR2: ENHRY, SYGVKD. V lost 8 bases to trimming and J lost 3 bases, with 7 bases between them. The CDR3 sequence: CAIYGDTGELFF. The CDR3 DNA is TGTGCCATCTATGGGGACACCGGGGAGCTGTTTTTT.

V and J are TRBV4-1 and TRBJ2-5, with D perhaps TRBD2 (5 bases). Germline CDR1 and CDR2: MGHRA and YSYEKL. V was cut by 4 bases and J by 4 bases, with 13 bases left in between. The CDR3 has 14 amino acids. CDR3 sequence: CASSLGASGETQYF. CDR3 bases: TGCGCCAGCAGCCTTGGTGCGAGCGGAGAGACCCAGTACTTC.

The chain uses TRBV19 and TRBJ2-7; D assignment may be TRBD1 or TRBD2 (5 bases each). This CDR3 region has 14 residues. Trimming stripped 4 bases from V and 2 bases from J, with 12 bases between. CDR1 LNHDA and CDR2 SQIVND come from the germline V gene (reference sequence). CDR3 region: CASSTEGPAYEQYF. In nucleotides, the CDR3 is TGTGCCAGTAGTACAGAGGGGCCGGCCTACGAGCAGTACTTC. Complete variable domain (other parts from reference TRBV19 and TRBJ2-7): DGGITQSPKYLFRKEGQNVTLSCEQNLNHDAMYWYRQDPGQGLRLIYYSQIVNDFQKGDIAEGYSVSREKKESFPLTVTSAQKNPTAFYLCASSTEGPAYEQYFGPGTRLTVT.

The V and J genes are TRBV7-2 and TRBJ2-5; a possible D gene is TRBD1 (6 bases). CDR3 length: 15 residues. The ends were cut back, 3 bases at V and 0 bases at J, with 11 bases in the middle. Germline V CDR1 and CDR2: SGHTA, FQGNSA. As DNA, the CDR3 is TGTGCCAGCAGCTTGGTGGGGGCGTACCAAGAGACCCAGTACTTC. Residues: CASSLVGAYQETQYF.

CDR3 in amino acids: CASSPRELGVPAEAFF. In DNA form, the CDR3 reads TGTGCCAGCTCACCACGCGAATTAGGGGTACCCGCTGAAGCTTTCTTT. The V call is TRBV18, the J call TRBJ1-1; perhaps TRBD1 as D (5 bases). Germline CDR1 is KGHSH and CDR2 is LQKENI. V was cut by 1 base and J by 6 bases, with 18 bases left in between. The CDR3 extends over 16 amino acids.

The chain couples TRBV4-1 to TRBJ2-1; no definite D call. Germline assignment: CDR1 MGHRA and CDR2 YSYEKL. Deletions cut 2 bases from V and 7 bases from J, with 6 bases between. CDR3 length: 12 amino acids. This CDR3 is CASSQYRNEQFF. The DNA for the CDR3 is TGCGCCAGCAGCCAATACCGGAATGAGCAGTTCTTC.

V and J are TRBV24-1 and TRBJ2-3; no reliable D call. The CDR3 extends over 13 amino acids. CDR1 is KGHDR and CDR2 is SFDVKD in the germline V gene. V was pared by 5 bases and J by 3 bases, with 8 bases between. DNA of the CDR3: TGTGCCACCAGTGTAGTGGAAACAGATACGCAGTATTTT. Protein: CATSVVETDTQYF.

V gene TRBV14 combines with J gene TRBJ1-2; perhaps TRBD1 as D (6 bases). The germline V gene encodes CDR1 SGHDN and CDR2 FVKESK. The CDR3 length is 15 residues. Trimming left V 3 bases short and J 9 bases short, with 20 bases between. The CDR3 nucleotides read TGTGCCAGCAGCCACCTCGGGGGGGGCGCGGGTCGCTACACCTTC. The encoded protein is CASSHLGGGAGRYTF.

The chain recombines TRBV6-2 or TRBV6-3 with TRBJ2-2, with TRBD2 matching 9 bases. The CDR3 totals 15 residues. Trimming removed 4 bases from V and 4 bases from J; junction bases left unmatched: 4. Germline-derived CDR1 and CDR2 are MNHEY and SVGEGT. In nucleotides, the CDR3 is TGTGCCAGCAGTTTCAGCGGGGGGCCCACCGGGGAGCTGTTTTTT. It yields the protein CASSFSGGPTGELFF.